These 22 T cell receptor beta chains originate from one sample sequenced in a study of T cells in Graves' hyperthyroidism and ophthalmopathy. TCR beta CDR3 regions were amplified from RNA transcripts. A first-round RT-PCR of the TCR CDR3 used the HTBI primer set. TCRdb itself ran the multiplex PCR reads through MiXCR, one entry per CDR3 protein. The sample yields under 350,000 distinct CDR3 sequences, about 14% seen once. The material sequenced was blood. The receptors shown here come from a woman aged 25 to 39 with Graves' hyperthyroidism that later progressed to Graves' ophthalmopathy.

This clonotype was seen ten or more times. J is TRBJ2-1 and V is TRBV7-3; 13 positions match TRBD2. The CDR3 consists of 14 residues. V was pared by 5 bases and J by 5 bases, with 0 bases of the junction left unmatched. CDR1 is SGHTA, CDR2 FQGTGA, per germline. The CDR3 DNA reads as TGTGCCAGCAGCGGGACTAGCGGGAACAATGAGCAGTTCTTC. Protein sequence: CASSGTSGNNEQFF. Full variable domain (rest looked up from reference TRBV7-3 and TRBJ2-1): GAGVSQTPSNKVTEKGKYVELRCDPISGHTALYWYRQSLGQGPEFLIYFQGTGAADDSGLPNDRFFAVRPEGSVSTLKIQRTERGDSAVYLCASSGTSGNNEQFFGPGTRLTVL.

This clonotype showed up many times. V and J are TRBV7-3 and TRBJ2-7, with TRBD2 identical over 10 bases. Looked up from germline, CDR1 is SGHTA and CDR2 is FQGTGA. This CDR3 contains 15 residues. With V trimmed by 0 bases and J by 5 bases, 4 bases remained unmatched. CDR3 in DNA: TGTGCCAGCAGCTTAACTGGCCTAGCGGGAGACGAGCAGTACTTC. Translating it yields CASSLTGLAGDEQYF. The full variable domain, rest sourced from reference TRBV7-3 and TRBJ2-7, is GAGVSQTPSNKVTEKGKYVELRCDPISGHTALYWYRQSLGQGPEFLIYFQGTGAADDSGLPNDRFFAVRPEGSVSTLKIQRTERGDSAVYLCASSLTGLAGDEQYFGPGTRLTVT.

The genes are TRBV6-5 and TRBJ2-7; tentatively, D is TRBD1 or TRBD2 (5 bases each). The V end was cut by 8 bases, the J end by 0 bases, with 17 bases between. CDR3 length: 15 amino acids. Per the germline V gene, CDR1 is MNHEY and CDR2 is SVGAGI. CDR3 nucleotides: TGTGCCAGCGTACATCGAGGGGACCCCTCCTACGAGCAGTACTTC. As protein: CASVHRGDPSYEQYF.

This clonotype has at least ten counts. The CDR3 loop reads CASSQSTKDTQYF. CDR3 sequence (DNA): TGTGCCAGCAGCCAGTCTACGAAAGATACGCAGTATTTT. This chain connects TRBV7-3 to TRBJ2-3, with D unresolved. Trimming pared 5 bases from V and 5 bases from J, leaving 11 bases between. The CDR3 has 13 amino acids. Germline CDR1 reads SGHTA; CDR2 reads FQGTGA. Drawing the rest from reference TRBV7-3 and TRBJ2-3, the complete variable domain is GAGVSQTPSNKVTEKGKYVELRCDPISGHTALYWYRQSLGQGPEFLIYFQGTGAADDSGLPNDRFFAVRPEGSVSTLKIQRTERGDSAVYLCASSQSTKDTQYFGPGTRLTVL.

This clonotype has just a few counts. A read error may produce the germline difference seen at one junction end. The rearrangement links TRBV20-1 to TRBJ2-7; 11 bases are shared with TRBD2. There are 15 residues in the CDR3. Per germline, CDR1 DFQATT and CDR2 SNEGSKA (reference sequence). The CDR3 coding sequence is TGCGGTGCTAGACAGACTAGCGGGGCCTCCTACGAGCAGTACTTC. Protein: CGARQTSGASYEQYF.

Note on this clonotype: This clone may be a read error of a much larger clone one base away. The chain recombines TRBV6-5 with TRBJ1-4; TRBD1 aligns across 7 bases. Looked up from germline, CDR1 is MNHEY and CDR2 is SVGAGI. The length of the CDR3 is 17 residues. This chain's CDR3 is CASSSTGTTATNKKLFF. Written as DNA, the CDR3 is TGTGCCAGCAGTTCGACAGGGACAACTGCAACTAATAAAAAACTGTTTTTT.

This clonotype has only a few counts. The gene calls are TRBV6-5 and TRBJ2-3; unclear D gene. The germline gives CDR1 MNHEY, CDR2 SVGAGI. CDR3 length: 15 amino acids. Trimming took 0 bases from V and 2 from J, leaving 9 bases between them. The CDR3 region is CASSYSGRTTDTQYF. CDR3 nucleotide sequence: TGTGCCAGCAGTTACTCCGGGCGAACCACAGATACGCAGTATTTT.

The chain combines TRBV6-1 with TRBJ2-7; the D gene is possibly TRBD2 (6 bases). Trimming removed 8 bases at V and 2 bases at J, with 16 bases between. This CDR3 is 14 amino acids long. Looked up from germline, CDR1 is MNHNS and CDR2 is SASEGT. CDR3 amino acids: CASRLVLGPYEQYF. Here the CDR3 DNA reads TGTGCCAGCCGACTAGTACTGGGCCCCTACGAGCAGTACTTC.

This clonotype was seen more than once but under ten times. This may stem from a read error, because a much larger clone lies one nucleotide away. V and J are TRBV28 and TRBJ2-3; D is perhaps TRBD1 (6 bases). The germline V gene has CDR1 MDHEN and CDR2 SYDVKM. The CDR3 has 18 amino acids. The V end lost 6 bases, the J end lost 3 bases, and 25 bases lay between the germline ends. CDR3 sequence reads: CASRAAEELVRGTDTQYF. In DNA form, the CDR3 reads TGTGCCAGCAGGGCGGCTGAAGAACTAGTGAGGGGGACAGATACGCAGTATTTT.

This clonotype showed up many times. The chain has TRBV6-1 and TRBJ2-5; D is unresolved. V was pared by 6 bases and J by 5 bases, with 7 bases between. The CDR3 contains 11 residues. The germline gives CDR1 MNHNS, CDR2 SASEGT. The CDR3 region has the DNA TGTGCCAGCAGAGGCGTTGAGACCCAGTACTTC. Its protein is CASRGVETQYF.

Regarding this clonotype: This may come from a read error, since a much larger clone is one base off. The J gene is TRBJ2-1, the V gene TRBV29-1, with D uncertain. Germline CDR1 SQVTM, CDR2 ANQGSEA. V dropped 6 bases and J dropped 8 bases, with 8 bases sitting between them. CDR3 length: 10 amino acids. The CDR3 nucleotides read TGCAGCGTCAGTAACGATGAGCAGTTCTTC. This codes for CSVSNDEQFF.

This clonotype was recorded many times. The rearrangement joins TRBV10-3 to TRBJ1-1, with 8 bases matching TRBD1. The germline gives CDR1 ENHRY, CDR2 SYGVKD. CDR3 size: 14 residues. The ends lost 3 bases at V and 11 bases at J; junction bases unmatched: 11. The CDR3 DNA reads TGTGCCATCAGTGAAGGGACAGGAGTCGTATCTGCTTTCTTT. It is translated as CAISEGTGVVSAFF.

This clonotype has ten or more counts. The chain combines TRBV7-3 with TRBJ2-7; D tentatively fits TRBD1 or TRBD2 (6 bases each). Trimming took 3 bases from V and 5 from J, leaving 14 bases between them. CDR3 length equals 14 residues. From germline, CDR1 is SGHTA and CDR2 FQGTGA. The CDR3 DNA sequence: TGTGCCAGCAGCTTGGAGGGGGACTCTGACGAGCAGTACTTC. Its translation is CASSLEGDSDEQYF.

This clonotype was seen a few times. The rearrangement links TRBV19 to TRBJ2-6, with 8 bases matching TRBD1. This CDR3 has 18 residues. V shed 2 bases and J 1 base; nucleotides not matched to a gene: 7. Germline V gives CDR1 LNHDA, CDR2 SQIVND (reference sequence). The CDR3 DNA is TGTGCCAGTAGTATATCGGCAGGGGGCGCGTCTGGGGCCAACGTCCTGACTTTC. Its protein product is CASSISAGGASGANVLTF.

This clonotype appeared many times. The chain has TRBV20-1 and TRBJ2-5; TRBD2 matches 10 bases. This CDR3 has 18 residues. Trimming cost V 0 bases and J 5 bases; bases outside gene matches: 15. The V gene's germline CDR1 is DFQATT and CDR2 SNEGSKA (reference sequence). The CDR3 reads CSARERGASGSDWETQYF. CDR3 bases: TGCAGTGCTAGAGAGCGTGGTGCTAGCGGGAGTGATTGGGAGACCCAGTACTTC.

This clonotype has ten or more counts. CDR3 region: CASSPYRWGNQPQHF. CDR3 nucleotides: TGCGCCAGCAGCCCGTACAGGTGGGGCAATCAGCCCCAGCATTTT. The V and J genes are TRBV4-3 and TRBJ1-5; maybe TRBD1 (5 bases). The germline V gene encodes CDR1 LGHNA and CDR2 YSLEER. This CDR3 has 15 amino acids. V was shortened by 4 bases and J by 2 bases, with 12 bases between the two germline ends.

This clonotype was seen repeatedly, ten times or more. Compared with germline, one end of the junction differs, possibly owing to a read error. The V and J genes are TRBV6-1 and TRBJ1-5, with TRBD1 matching 7 bases. CDR1 and CDR2 from the germline V gene are MNHNS and SASEGT. CDR3 length: 15 residues. The CDR3 sequence: CASREDRAGNQPQHF. CDR3 in DNA: TGTGCCAGCAGAGAAGACAGGGCTGGCAATCAGCCCCAGCATTTT.

This clonotype has ten or more counts. The rearrangement joins TRBV28 to TRBJ2-5; no clear D. Germline V CDR1 and CDR2: MDHEN, SYDVKM. Trimming pared 3 bases from V and 1 base from J, leaving 6 bases between. The CDR3 runs 13 residues. The CDR3 loop reads CASSLGSQETQYF. CDR3 DNA: TGTGCCAGCAGTTTGGGCAGCCAAGAGACCCAGTACTTC.

The rearrangement joins TRBV24-1 to TRBJ2-3, with 7 bases fitting TRBD1. Germline V CDR1 and CDR2: KGHDR, SFDVKD. V trimming: 5 bases; J trimming: 0 bases; junction bases outside the gene matches: 7. The CDR3 spans 16 residues. CDR3 region: CATSGFRDSSTDTQYF. CDR3 nucleotides: TGTGCCACCAGTGGCTTCCGGGACAGTAGCACAGATACGCAGTATTTT.

This clonotype was seen many times. The chain carries TRBV20-1 and TRBJ1-5; 8 bases match TRBD1. This CDR3 is built from 14 residues. V lost 6 bases to trimming and J lost 1 base; unmatched junction nucleotides: 5. Germline V gene sequence: CDR1 DFQATT, CDR2 SNEGSKA (reference sequence). The CDR3 DNA follows: TGCAGTGCCCTGGACAGGGAAAGCAATCAGCCCCAGCATTTT. Translated, it gives CSALDRESNQPQHF.

The chain has TRBV19 and TRBJ1-3, with 9 bases aligning to TRBD1. CDR3 length: 14 amino acids. V was pared by 7 bases and J by 4 bases, with 5 bases of the junction left unmatched. The germline V gene has CDR1 LNHDA and CDR2 SQIVND (reference sequence). CDR3 sequence reads: CASTAQGAGNTIYF. DNA for the CDR3: TGTGCCAGTACCGCACAGGGGGCCGGAAACACCATATATTTT.

This clonotype has at least ten counts. The rearrangement joins TRBV27 to TRBJ2-7, with a tentative D call TRBD2 (6 bases). The germline V and J ends were trimmed by 6 bases and 1 base, with 13 bases remaining between them. From germline, CDR1 is MNHEY and CDR2 SMNVEV (reference sequence). The CDR3 extends over 14 amino acids. The CDR3 region is CASRGLADSYEQYF. The CDR3 DNA sequence: TGTGCCAGCAGAGGATTAGCGGATTCCTACGAGCAGTACTTC.